Following are 12 T cell receptor beta chains from one sample sequenced in a study of T cells in Graves' hyperthyroidism and ophthalmopathy (dated by TCRdb to about 2019). Libraries came from multiplex PCR. The instrument given in TCRdb is Illumina HiSeq 2000. Amplification of TCR beta CDR3 regions was carried out from RNA transcripts. A first-round RT-PCR of the TCR CDR3 used the HTBI primer set with the Qiagen OneStep RT-PCR kit. TCRdb reran the public reads through fastp at Q25 and MiXCR, keeping productive beta chains. A single entry per CDR3 protein holds the most common genes and DNA from its merged rows. Within this sample are 300,000 or so distinct CDR3 sequences, with 18% of them counted one time only. The ten top clones hold under 55% of the sample. Sequenced sample: blood. These receptors originate from a woman between 50 and 59 years old with Graves' hyperthyroidism.

This clonotype was recorded a few times. CDR3 amino acids: CASRRLAVTDTQYF. For the CDR3, the DNA is TGTGCCAGCAGACGACTAGCGGTCACAGATACGCAGTATTTT. This chain joins TRBV7-9 and TRBJ2-3, with TRBD2 matching over 9 bases. This CDR3 has 14 residues. CDR1 and CDR2 from the germline V gene are SEHNR and FQNEAQ (reference sequence). V lost 6 bases to trimming and J lost 2 bases; unmatched junction nucleotides: 3.

This clonotype turned up a few times. This chain joins TRBV6-1 and TRBJ2-4, with 12 bases matching TRBD2. The CDR3 sequence is 14 residues long. CDR1 MNHNS and CDR2 SASEGT come from the germline V gene. J lost 7 bases, V lost 6 bases, and 4 bases had no gene match. The CDR3 nucleotides are TGTGCCAGCAGGCCCGGGACTAGCGGGAACATTCAGTACTTC. This translates into CASRPGTSGNIQYF.

The chain recombines TRBV16 with TRBJ1-2; D may be TRBD1 (6 bases). The V end was cut by 2 bases, the J end by 6 bases, with 16 bases between. CDR1 and CDR2 (germline): KGHSY, FQNENV. CDR3 length: 15 residues. The CDR3 DNA reads TGTGCCAGCAGCCAACAAGCTGGGGCAGGGGATGGCTACACCTTC. It translates to CASSQQAGAGDGYTF.

The chain uses TRBV29-1 and TRBJ2-2; TRBD2 agrees at 9 bases. Germline CDR1 reads SQVTM; CDR2 reads ANQGSEA. J lost 3 bases, V lost 3 bases, and 2 bases had no gene match. The CDR3 is 14 residues long. CDR3 residues: CSVERGGDTGELFF. The DNA of the CDR3 is TGCAGCGTTGAGCGGGGGGGCGACACCGGGGAGCTGTTTTTT.

Concerning this clonotype: A much larger clone lies a single base off, so this may be a read error. J is TRBJ2-3 and V is TRBV6-1, with 12 bases lining up with TRBD2. The CDR3 covers 16 residues. CDR1 and CDR2 (germline): MNHNS, SASEGT. Trimming took 3 bases from V and 9 from J; bases not matched to a gene: 10. The CDR3 reads CASSDTSGGRYMTQYF. The CDR3 nucleotides read TGTGCCAGCAGTGATACTAGCGGGGGGAGATACATGACGCAGTATTTT.

Many counts were recorded for this clonotype. The rearrangement joins TRBV28 to TRBJ2-5; tentatively, D is TRBD2 (7 bases). The germline gives CDR1 MDHEN, CDR2 SYDVKM. The CDR3 is 16 amino acids. Trimming left V 4 bases short and J 5 bases short, with 20 bases between. CDR3 nucleotides: TGTGCCAGCAGTTCCACAGGGCGGGAGCGAATGGAGACCCAGTACTTC. Its translation: CASSSTGRERMETQYF.

V and J are TRBV7-3 and TRBJ2-3; 9 positions match TRBD2. The CDR3 has 17 amino acids. Germline V gene lookup returns CDR1 SGHTA and CDR2 FQGTGA. Unmatched junction bases numbered 19, after V lost 5 bases and J lost 10 bases. CDR3 in amino acids: CASSPRSTREGHRPQYF. The CDR3 nucleotides are TGTGCCAGCAGCCCCAGAAGTACGCGGGAGGGCCATAGGCCGCAGTATTTT.

This clonotype showed up just a few times. The chain employs TRBV19 and TRBJ1-5; D is ambiguous. Germline CDR1 LNHDA, CDR2 SQIVND (reference sequence). V was trimmed by 6 bases and J by 5 bases, leaving 14 bases between them. The CDR3 has 14 amino acids. The CDR3 spells CASRGYWMDQPQHF. The CDR3 DNA reads TGTGCCAGTAGGGGATATTGGATGGATCAGCCCCAGCATTTT.

This clonotype showed up many times. The rearrangement uses TRBV12-5 and TRBJ2-7; 7 nucleotides line up with TRBD1. Germline CDR1 reads LGHNT; CDR2 reads FRNRAP. The CDR3 runs to 13 residues. With V trimmed by 6 bases and J by 4 bases, 6 bases remained unmatched. The CDR3 nucleotides are TGTGCTAGTGGACGGGACAGTACATACGAGCAGTACGTC. The encoded protein is CASGRDSTYEQYV.

The chain uses TRBV19 and TRBJ2-5; 7 nucleotides agree with TRBD2. The junction had 5 bases not matched to a gene; V was cut back by 3 bases and J by 4 bases. CDR3 length: 14 residues. CDR1 is LNHDA and CDR2 is SQIVND in the germline V gene (reference sequence). The CDR3 coding sequence is TGTGCCAGTAGTATCCGGGACTATCCAGAGACCCAGTACTTC. This sequence encodes CASSIRDYPETQYF.

The rearrangement links TRBV7-9 to TRBJ2-5, with D unclear. The germline V gene has CDR1 SEHNR and CDR2 FQNEAQ (reference sequence). This CDR3 contains 13 residues. V shed 5 bases and J shed 5 bases, with 12 bases lying between them. CDR3 loop: CASSQDNRETQYF. DNA of the CDR3: TGTGCCAGCAGCCAAGACAATAGGGAGACCCAGTACTTC. The entire variable domain, with the rest obtained from reference TRBV7-9 and TRBJ2-5, is as follows: DTGVSQNPRHKITKRGQNVTFRCDPISEHNRLYWYRQTLGQGPEFLTYFQNEAQLEKSRLLSDRFSAERPKGSFSTLEIQRTEQGDSAMYLCASSQDNRETQYFGPGTRLLVL.

The chain combines TRBV6-5 with TRBJ2-1; D may be TRBD1 or TRBD2 (5 bases each). This CDR3 has 15 residues. The germline V gene encodes CDR1 MNHEY and CDR2 SVGAGI. The germline V and J ends were trimmed by 0 bases and 1 base, with 7 bases remaining between them. The DNA for the CDR3 is TGTGCCAGCAGTTACTCGGGACGGTCCTACAATGAGCAGTTCTTC. This encodes CASSYSGRSYNEQFF.